This T cell receptor (beta chain) was profiled in a study of T cell changes during pregnancy in multiple sclerosis. Germline lookup yields CDR1 MDHEN and CDR2 SYDVKM. The CDR3 is made up of 15 amino acids. V was cut by 1 base and J by 7 bases, with 13 bases left in between. This table comes from immunoSEQ multiplex PCR, and its TCRdb copy is limited to in-frame clones, with some not included. The sample lists about 37,000 clones; over 80% were seen once. This chain joins TRBV28 and TRBJ1-4; tentatively, D is TRBD1 (6 bases). This sample comprised CD4+ T cells from peripheral blood mononuclear cells, obtained in the third trimester of pregnancy. The sequence derives from a female donor in good health, enrolled as a control in a pregnancy study. The CDR3: CASSLSGGQTEKLFF. Written as DNA, the CDR3 is TGTGCCAGCAGTTTATCCGGGGGGCAGACTGAAAAACTGTTTTTT.